One sample yielded the 32 T cell receptor beta chains listed below, sequenced in a study of T-cell memory formation after mild COVID-19. One entry per CDR3 protein results from TCRdb running MiXCR on the 5' RACE reads. In the table there are about 430,000 distinct CDR3 sequences, more than 20% of which are singletons. The sequenced sample was PBMCs or a T cell subset sorted from them (not recorded which). These receptors were obtained from an adult woman who had mild COVID-19 (a few samples of this study predate the infection). Cell type and time point are not known.

This rearrangement joins TRBV5-1 to TRBJ1-2; D is uncertain. Germline V CDR1 and CDR2: SGHRS, YFSETQ. The CDR3 spans 15 residues. Trimming shortened V by 0 bases and J by 8 bases, and 17 bases separated the two germline ends. The CDR3: CASSLVSGLLGGYTF. As DNA, the CDR3 is TGCGCCAGCAGCTTGGTGAGCGGCCTCCTGGGGGGCTACACCTTC. Filled out from reference TRBV5-1 and TRBJ1-2, the complete variable domain reads KAGVTQTPRYLIKTRGQQVTLSCSPISGHRSVSWYQQTPGQGLQFLFEYFSETQRNKGNFPGRFSGRQFSNSRSEMNVSTLELGDSALYLCASSLVSGLLGGYTFGSGTRLTVV.

There are a few counts of this clonotype. The chain carries TRBV5-5 and TRBJ1-1; maybe TRBD1 (5 bases). In germline, CDR1 is SGHKS, CDR2 YYEKEE (reference sequence). V was cut by 4 bases and J by 2 bases, with 24 bases left in between. The CDR3 is made up of 18 amino acids. This chain's CDR3 is CASSLLVGEGIGNTEAFF. CDR3 coding DNA: TGTGCCAGCAGCCTCCTGGTGGGTGAGGGGATAGGAAACACTGAAGCTTTCTTT. The whole variable domain, filled in from reference TRBV5-5 and TRBJ1-1, reads DAGVTQSPTHLIKTRGQQVTLRCSPISGHKSVSWYQQVLGQGPQFIFQYYEKEERGRGNFPDRFSARQFPNYSSELNVNALLLGDSALYLCASSLLVGEGIGNTEAFFGQGTRLTVV.

This clonotype came up a few times. V usage is TRBV20-1 and J usage is TRBJ2-1; 7 bases map to TRBD2. Germline assignment: CDR1 DFQATT and CDR2 SNEGSKA (reference sequence). Germline trimming cut 3 bases from V and 0 bases from J; bases unmatched to any gene: 8. The CDR3 has 16 residues. The CDR3 sequence: CSASTLARSSYNEQFF. The CDR3 DNA is TGCAGTGCTAGTACACTAGCGCGAAGCTCCTACAATGAGCAGTTCTTC.

The CDR3 DNA follows: TGTGCCACCAGCAGAGATCTGGGGGACCCACACGAGCAGTACTTC. Its translation is CATSRDLGDPHEQYF. The chain couples TRBV15 to TRBJ2-7; D may match TRBD1 or TRBD2 (5 bases each). The CDR3 spans 15 residues. The V end lost 0 bases, the J end lost 5 bases, and 14 bases lay between the germline ends. Germline V gives CDR1 LNHNV, CDR2 YYDKDF (reference sequence).

The chain has TRBV4-2 and TRBJ1-1, with D maybe TRBD1 (6 bases). CDR3 size: 15 residues. V lost 1 base and J lost 4, with 13 bases in between. The germline V gene has CDR1 LGHNA and CDR2 YNFKEQ. The CDR3 here is CASSQGVNRATEAFF. CDR3 nucleotide sequence: TGTGCCAGCAGCCAAGGCGTGAACAGGGCCACTGAAGCTTTCTTT.

This clonotype was detected only a few times. V is TRBV29-1 and J is TRBJ2-7, with D possibly being TRBD2 (7 bases). The CDR3 has 12 amino acids. CDR1 is SQVTM, CDR2 ANQGSEA, per germline. Trimming shortened V by 8 bases and J by 5 bases, and 16 bases separated the two germline ends. CDR3 in DNA: TGCAGCATTGGGGGGGCCGCGAACGAGCAGTACTTC. It codes for CSIGGAANEQYF.

This clonotype was found a few times. The chain is built from TRBV12-3 or TRBV12-4 and TRBJ2-1; 9 bases align to TRBD2. This CDR3 contains 14 residues. Losses at the gene ends were 6 bases for V and 7 bases for J; bases not matched to a gene: 7. CDR3 residues: CASRTGLAQNEQFF. Written as DNA, the CDR3 is TGTGCCAGCAGGACGGGACTAGCACAGAATGAGCAGTTCTTC.

The chain has TRBV19 and TRBJ2-3; 7 nucleotides agree with TRBD2. This CDR3 region has 11 residues. Germline trimming cut 8 bases from V and 9 bases from J; bases unmatched to any gene: 5. The germline V gene encodes CDR1 LNHDA and CDR2 SQIVND (reference sequence). The CDR3 DNA follows: TGTGCCAGTCAGCGGGGTGACACGCAGTATTTT. Translation gives CASQRGDTQYF.

This clonotype has a handful of counts. The rearrangement links TRBV6-2 or TRBV6-3 to TRBJ2-3; 8 positions match TRBD2. The germline V gene has CDR1 MNHEY and CDR2 SVGEGT. The CDR3 is 16 residues long. After removal of 4 bases from V and 6 bases from J, the junction contained 12 bases not matched to a gene. CDR3 residues: CASSSSGGGPADTQYF. CDR3 in DNA: TGTGCCAGCAGTTCTTCTGGCGGGGGGCCAGCGGATACGCAGTATTTT.

V usage is TRBV18 and J usage is TRBJ2-5; possible D gene TRBD1, 5 bases. This CDR3 is 12 amino acids long. V lost 1 base to trimming and J lost 13 bases, with 13 bases between them. Germline-derived CDR1 and CDR2 are KGHSH and LQKENI. CDR3 in amino acids: CASSPQGPLPYF. DNA of the CDR3: TGTGCCAGCTCACCACAGGGGCCTCTGCCGTACTTC. Full variable domain (remainder filled in from reference TRBV18 and TRBJ2-5): NAGVMQNPRHLVRRRGQEARLRCSPMKGHSHVYWYRQLPEEGLKFMVYLQKENIIDESGMPKERFSAEFPKEGPSILRIQQVVRGDSAAYFCASSPQGPLPYFGPGTRLLVL.

V gene TRBV9 combines with J gene TRBJ2-1; D is unclear. The CDR3 has 15 amino acids. Germline V gene data show CDR1 as SGDLS and CDR2 as YYNGEE. The V end was cut by 1 base, the J end by 5 bases, with 13 bases between. CDR3 coding DNA: TGTGCCAGCAGCGTAAGAGGCCTAAGAAACAATGAGCAGTTCTTC. Protein product: CASSVRGLRNNEQFF.

This clonotype was seen more than once but under ten times. This chain joins TRBV20-1 and TRBJ1-2; 7 bases match TRBD1. From germline, CDR1 is DFQATT and CDR2 SNEGSKA (reference sequence). The CDR3 consists of 14 residues. V trimming: 8 bases; J trimming: 6 bases; junction bases outside the gene matches: 15. CDR3 nucleotides: TGCAGTTCACCCGGGACAGAACCTCGCCATGGCTACACCTTC. It translates to CSSPGTEPRHGYTF.

This clonotype was counted ten times or more. This chain uses TRBV6-5 with TRBJ2-3; D is unresolved. The V gene lost 4 bases and the J gene lost 0 bases, with 8 bases spanning the gap. The CDR3 consists of 14 residues. Germline V gene lookup returns CDR1 MNHEY and CDR2 SVGAGI. The chain's CDR3 is CASSSTSSTDTQYF. The CDR3 DNA reads TGTGCCAGCAGTTCCACATCAAGCACAGATACGCAGTATTTT.

The CDR3 bases are TGTGCCACCAGTGGGTTGGCAGGGGGTCAATATGGCTACACCTTC. It is translated as CATSGLAGGQYGYTF. The genes are TRBV24-1 and TRBJ1-2, with TRBD1 matching 7 bases. The junction had 10 bases not matched to a gene; V was cut back by 5 bases and J by 5 bases. Germline lookup yields CDR1 KGHDR and CDR2 SFDVKD. The CDR3 totals 15 residues.

This clonotype has just a few counts. V is TRBV7-8 and J is TRBJ2-7; TRBD2 aligns across 7 bases. Germline V CDR1 and CDR2: SGHVS, FQNEAQ. CDR3 size: 14 residues. J lost 3 bases, V lost 3 bases, and 5 bases had no gene match. The DNA of the CDR3 is TGTGCCAGCAGCTTGGTGGGGGGGTACTACGAGCAGTACTTC. Translation: CASSLVGGYYEQYF.

The rearrangement uses TRBV5-6 and TRBJ1-4; D call uncertain. Germline V gene lookup returns CDR1 SGHDT and CDR2 YYEEEE. This CDR3 has 15 residues. Trimming stripped 1 base from V and 5 bases from J, with 12 bases between. This chain's CDR3 is CASSLWAPTNEKLFF. The CDR3 DNA reads as TGTGCCAGCAGCTTGTGGGCTCCCACAAATGAAAAACTGTTTTTT.

This clonotype has only a few counts. This sequence joins TRBV15 and TRBJ1-1, with D maybe TRBD1 (5 bases). Trimming removed 0 bases at V and 3 bases at J, with 8 bases between. Germline CDR1 and CDR2: LNHNV and YYDKDF (reference sequence). This CDR3 region has 14 residues. CDR3 loop: CATSRDSRDTEAFF. The CDR3 bases are TGTGCCACCAGCAGAGATTCCAGGGACACTGAAGCTTTCTTT.

This clonotype came up a few times. The chain combines TRBV5-1 with TRBJ2-3, with D uncertain. Germline assignment: CDR1 SGHRS and CDR2 YFSETQ. Trimming cost V 3 bases and J 1 base, with 12 bases left between them. The CDR3 spans 15 residues. CDR3: CASSYHERGTDTQYF. CDR3 bases: TGCGCCAGCAGCTATCATGAACGAGGCACAGATACGCAGTATTTT. Filled out from reference TRBV5-1 and TRBJ2-3, the complete variable domain reads KAGVTQTPRYLIKTRGQQVTLSCSPISGHRSVSWYQQTPGQGLQFLFEYFSETQRNKGNFPGRFSGRQFSNSRSEMNVSTLELGDSALYLCASSYHERGTDTQYFGPGTRLTVL.

In its sample, this clonotype was seen a few times. V usage is TRBV6-2 or TRBV6-3 and J usage is TRBJ2-4; D is unresolved. There are 13 residues in the CDR3. Germline values: CDR1 MNHEY, CDR2 SVGEGT. The ends were cut back, 6 bases at V and 5 bases at J, with 11 bases in the middle. The CDR3 sequence: CASSMDRENIQYF. The CDR3 DNA reads as TGTGCCAGCAGCATGGACCGTGAAAACATTCAGTACTTC.

There are a few counts of this clonotype. The J gene is TRBJ2-5, the V gene TRBV20-1, with 7 nucleotides matching TRBD2. V trimming: 1 base; J trimming: 5 bases; junction bases outside the gene matches: 4. The CDR3 sequence is 13 residues long. Germline V CDR1 and CDR2: DFQATT, SNEGSKA (reference sequence). The CDR3 region is CSARAAGEETQYF. The CDR3 region has the DNA TGCAGTGCTAGAGCCGCGGGGGAGGAGACCCAGTACTTC.

The gene calls are TRBV5-1 and TRBJ1-1; D call uncertain. From germline, CDR1 is SGHRS and CDR2 YFSETQ. V lost 3 bases to trimming and J lost 8 bases, with 20 bases between them. The CDR3 runs to 15 residues. CDR3 sequence: CASSWTDLLLDEAFF. The DNA for the CDR3 is TGCGCCAGCAGCTGGACGGACTTGCTGCTGGACGAAGCTTTCTTT.

The chain is built from TRBV5-1 and TRBJ1-2; no firm D call. The CDR3 length is 12 residues. Trimming took off 5 bases at V and 6 bases at J, with 11 bases between the two ends. The germline CDR1 and CDR2 sequences are SGHRS and YFSETQ. This CDR3 is CASSYLGDGYTF. The CDR3, as DNA: TGCGCCAGCAGTTATTTAGGTGATGGCTACACCTTC.

This clonotype showed up just a few times. The V and J genes are TRBV30 and TRBJ2-2; 7 bases map to TRBD2. Germline-derived CDR1 and CDR2 are GTSNPN and SVGIG (reference sequence). Trimming took 5 bases from V and 3 from J; bases not matched to a gene: 6. The CDR3 spans 14 residues. The CDR3 bases are TGTGCCTGGTCCGGGGGGATGCACACCGGGGAGCTGTTTTTT. Its protein is CAWSGGMHTGELFF.

The chain uses TRBV12-3 or TRBV12-4 and TRBJ2-3; 11 bases agree with TRBD1. The V segment lost 6 bases and the J segment 3 bases; nucleotides outside the gene matches: 11. The CDR3 runs to 17 residues. The CDR3 reads CASSYGQGAHVTDTQYF. In DNA form, the CDR3 reads TGTGCCAGCAGCTACGGACAGGGGGCCCATGTTACAGATACGCAGTATTTT.

This clonotype was recorded a few times. V gene TRBV12-3 or TRBV12-4 combines with J gene TRBJ1-1; weak D call: TRBD1 (5 bases). This CDR3 region has 14 residues. Trimming shortened V by 1 base and J by 5 bases, and 11 bases separated the two germline ends. CDR3 region: CASSLVQGSTEAFF. CDR3 in DNA: TGTGCCAGCAGTTTAGTGCAGGGCAGTACTGAAGCTTTCTTT.

This clonotype was seen only a few times. The V gene is TRBV6-6, the J gene TRBJ2-1; 11 bases match TRBD2. The germline V gene encodes CDR1 MNHNY and CDR2 SVGAGI (reference sequence). The V and J ends lost 2 bases and 8 bases, in that order; junction bases with no gene match: 5. This CDR3 has 15 residues. The CDR3 loop reads CASSYTSGRPDEQFF. The CDR3 nucleotides are TGTGCCAGCAGTTACACTAGCGGGAGACCGGATGAGCAGTTCTTC.

In this sample, this clonotype turned up a few times. The gene calls are TRBV7-9 and TRBJ2-5; 8 bases line up with TRBD1. Germline CDR1 and CDR2: SEHNR and FQNEAQ (reference sequence). The CDR3 sequence is 13 residues long. The ends lost 6 bases at V and 3 bases at J; junction bases unmatched: 3. CDR3 loop: CASSPTGEETQYF. CDR3 DNA: TGTGCCAGCAGTCCGACAGGGGAAGAGACCCAGTACTTC.

The genes are TRBV12-3 or TRBV12-4 and TRBJ2-2; the D gene is possibly TRBD2 (7 bases). This CDR3 has 14 amino acids. Trimming stripped 4 bases from V and 7 bases from J, with 13 bases between. The CDR3 region is CASSWGGGDGELFF. CDR3 sequence (DNA): TGTGCCAGCAGTTGGGGAGGGGGAGACGGGGAGCTGTTTTTT.

This clonotype has just a few counts. The J gene is TRBJ1-6, the V gene TRBV7-2; no definite D call. Germline V gene sequence: CDR1 SGHTA, CDR2 FQGNSA. Between the trimmed V and J ends, which lost 5 bases and 2 bases, there was a span of 7 bases. This CDR3 has 14 amino acids. This chain's CDR3 is CASSPEPYNSPLHF. CDR3 sequence (DNA): TGTGCCAGCAGCCCGGAACCCTATAATTCACCCCTCCACTTT. The entire variable domain, with the rest obtained from reference TRBV7-2 and TRBJ1-6, is as follows: GAGVSQSPSNKVTEKGKDVELRCDPISGHTALYWYRQSLGQGLEFLIYFQGNSAPDKSGLPSDRFSAERTGGSVSTLTIQRTQQEDSAVYLCASSPEPYNSPLHFGNGTRLTVT.

The chain joins TRBV7-3 to TRBJ1-1; 9 nucleotides line up with TRBD1. CDR1 SGHTA and CDR2 FQGTGA come from the germline V gene. Losses at the gene ends were 5 bases for V and 1 base for J; bases not matched to a gene: 11. The CDR3 is made up of 17 amino acids. This CDR3 reads CASSLSGTGFSNTEAFF. The CDR3 DNA sequence: TGTGCCAGCAGCCTTTCCGGGACAGGGTTTTCGAACACTGAAGCTTTCTTT.

This clonotype was found a few times. The chain uses TRBV7-3 and TRBJ2-6; D unclear. Germline V lookup: CDR1 SGHTA, CDR2 FQGTGA. The CDR3 totals 16 residues. The germline V and J ends were trimmed by 5 bases and 0 bases, with 11 bases remaining between them. CDR3 DNA sequence: TGTGCCAGCAGCCCCCGTCCAAACTCTGGGGCCAACGTCCTGACTTTC. This gives the protein CASSPRPNSGANVLTF.

This clonotype was picked up many times. In DNA form, the CDR3 reads TGTGCCAGCAGCAAATGTCGGGACAGCATTGAAGCTTTCTTT. Protein product: CASSKCRDSIEAFF. The gene calls are TRBV21-1 and TRBJ1-1; TRBD1 reflects the table's D call only, with no check against the DNA. TRBV21-1 is given as a pseudogene. The CDR3 covers 14 residues.